These T cell receptor beta chains were read from a single sample in a study of blood T cell repertoires in COVID-19. The method was immunoSEQ multiplex PCR; TCRdb's version includes in-frame clones alone and lacks a portion of them. Seen here are 150,000 to 200,000 clones, roughly 86% observed once, and the top ten hold 1.6%. Sample: peripheral blood. The receptor set was obtained from a woman aged 45 to 65 with acute or convalescent COVID-19. Each CDR3 is given with its conserved first and last residue. A D gene is named only where the DNA matches it firmly. Size is omitted from some rows. Given values are once, few, many or a class for expanded clones.

j_call d_call clone_size v_call cdr3_aa cdr3_nt
TRBJ1-2 - - TRBV6-2/TRBV6-3 CASSRTDSYTF TGTGCCAGCAGCCGGACAGACAGCTACACCTTC
TRBJ2-5 TRBD2 - TRBV7-2 CASSPPGLAVAETQYF TGTGCCAGCAGCCCTCCGGGACTAGCGGTCGCGGAGACCCAGTACTTC
TRBJ1-2 - - TRBV25-1 CASSETGNNYGYTF TGTGCCAGCAGTGAGACAGGCAATAACTATGGCTACACCTTC
TRBJ1-1 - - TRBV7-2 CASSLRAGENTEAFF TGTGCCAGCAGCCTCCGGGCGGGGGAGAACACTGAAGCTTTCTTT
TRBJ1-5 - - TRBV5-1 CASSSGDDFSNQPQHF TGCGCCAGCAGCTCGGGGGACGACTTTAGCAATCAGCCCCAGCATTTT
TRBJ2-5 - - TRBV21-1 CASSTGGGETQYF TGTGCCAGCAGCACAGGGGGAGGAGAGACCCAGTACTTC
TRBJ1-2 - - TRBV6-5 CASSQTLGYGYTF TGTGCCAGCAGCCAGACACTGGGCTATGGCTACACCTTC
TRBJ1-3 - few TRBV29-1 CSVEGESGNTIYF TGCAGCGTTGAAGGGGAGTCTGGAAACACCATATATTTT
TRBJ2-1 - - TRBV3-1/TRBV3-2 CASSHWTGYNEQFF TGTGCCAGCAGCCATTGGACTGGCTACAATGAGCAGTTCTTC
TRBJ2-1 - - TRBV5-4 CASSLAARSYNEQFF TGTGCCAGCAGCTTGGCAGCGAGGTCCTACAATGAGCAGTTCTTC
TRBJ2-3 - - TRBV14 CASSPRVLATQYF TGTGCCAGCAGCCCCCGGGTCCTTGCTACGCAGTATTTT
TRBJ1-3 - - TRBV9 CASSVGLDSGNTIYF TGTGCCAGCAGCGTAGGTTTAGACTCTGGAAACACCATATATTTT
TRBJ2-3 TRBD2 - TRBV5-6 CASSYTSGVRADTQYF TGTGCCAGCAGCTACACTAGCGGGGTGCGGGCAGATACGCAGTATTTT
TRBJ2-3 - - TRBV24-1 CATRLSGAGRGTDTQYF TGTGCCACCAGGCTCTCTGGTGCGGGACGGGGCACAGATACGCAGTATTTT
TRBJ1-3 TRBD1 - TRBV4-2 CASSQGWDSQSGNTIYF TGTGCCAGCAGCCAGGGTTGGGACAGTCAATCTGGAAACACCATATATTTT
TRBJ1-3 TRBD1 - TRBV11-2 CASSPTGAGNTIYF TGTGCCAGCAGCCCGACAGGGGCTGGAAACACCATATATTTT
TRBJ2-1 - - TRBV6-4 CASSAQGSEQFF TGTGCCAGCAGTGCCCAGGGTAGTGAGCAGTTCTTC
TRBJ2-3 TRBD1 - TRBV10-3 CAISESHRGTDTQYF TGTGCCATCAGTGAGTCGCACAGGGGAACAGATACGCAGTATTTT
TRBJ2-7 TRBD2 - TRBV2 CASSREGYEQYF TGTGCCAGCAGCAGGGAGGGCTACGAGCAGTACTTC
TRBJ1-5 TRBD1 - TRBV7-3 CASSFKDRVPNSNQPQHF TGTGCCAGCAGCTTCAAGGACAGGGTGCCTAATAGCAATCAGCCCCAGCATTTT
TRBJ2-7 - - TRBV18 CASSGQQIYEQYF TGTGCCAGCTCAGGACAGCAAATATACGAGCAGTACTTC
TRBJ2-5 - - TRBV5-5 CASSLEGRETQYF TGTGCCAGCAGTCTAGAAGGGAGGGAGACCCAGTACTTC
TRBJ2-2 TRBD2 - TRBV7-2 CVSSLASGRVGELFF TGTGTCAGCAGCTTAGCCAGCGGGAGGGTAGGGGAGCTGTTTTTT
TRBJ1-6 - - TRBV6-5 CASSYSAGSDSPLHF TGTGCCAGCAGTTACTCGGCAGGGTCCGATTCACCCCTCCACTTT
TRBJ1-2 TRBD1 - TRBV27 CASSISTGQGYGYTF TGTGCCAGCAGTATCTCGACGGGACAGGGCTATGGCTACACCTTC
TRBJ1-2 - - TRBV19 CASSIGASGRVDYGYTF TGTGCCAGTAGTATAGGGGCCTCCGGCAGGGTGGACTATGGCTACACCTTC
TRBJ2-7 TRBD1 - TRBV6-5 CASSKGQGNTDEQYF TGTGCCAGCAGCAAGGGACAGGGGAACACCGACGAGCAGTACTTC
TRBJ2-7 - - TRBV4-3 CASSQDLEVSREQYF TGCGCCAGCAGCCAAGATTTAGAGGTGTCGCGGGAGCAGTACTTC
TRBJ1-3 - - TRBV5-1 CASSLGQSGNTIYF TGCGCCAGCAGCTTGGGGCAGTCTGGAAACACCATATATTTT
TRBJ1-1 - once TRBV6-2/TRBV6-3 CASSKQQAISAEAFF TGTGCCAGCAGTAAACAACAGGCTATCAGCGCTGAAGCTTTCTTT
TRBJ2-1 - - TRBV3-1/TRBV3-2 CASRDRYNEQFF TGTGCCAGCAGGGACAGATACAATGAGCAGTTCTTC
TRBJ2-4 TRBD2 - TRBV9 CASSQLQRGDIQYF TGTGCCAGCAGCCAACTTCAGCGGGGTGACATTCAGTACTTC
TRBJ1-1 - - TRBV18 CASSPPVGAMNTEAFF TGTGCCAGCTCACCACCAGTGGGGGCTATGAACACTGAAGCTTTCTTT
TRBJ2-5 - - TRBV12-5 CASGPSQETQYF TGTGCTAGTGGTCCCTCGCAGGAGACCCAGTACTTC
TRBJ1-2 TRBD1 - TRBV4-3 CASSQDLQGSYGYTF TGCGCCAGCAGCCAGGACTTACAGGGGAGCTATGGCTACACCTTC
TRBJ2-7 TRBD1 - TRBV19 CASSITPGQVPTYEQYF TGTGCCAGTAGTATAACCCCGGGACAGGTCCCAACCTACGAGCAGTACTTC
TRBJ1-3 - once TRBV5-8 CASTRDTRSGNTIYF TGTGCCAGCACCAGGGACACCCGCTCTGGAAACACCATATATTTT
TRBJ1-2 TRBD1 once TRBV7-3 CASSETGGFGYTF TGTGCCAGCAGTGAGACAGGGGGGTTTGGCTACACCTTC
TRBJ1-2 - - TRBV7-9 CASSLDGLYGYTF TGTGCCAGCAGCCTGGACGGACTCTATGGCTACACCTTC
TRBJ1-2 TRBD1 - TRBV11-3 CASRPGQGANYGYTF TGTGCCAGCAGACCAGGACAGGGGGCGAACTATGGCTACACCTTC
TRBJ1-2 - - TRBV10-3 CAISESPGEGDGYTF TGTGCCATCAGTGAGTCGCCAGGAGAAGGGGATGGCTACACCTTC
TRBJ2-2 - - TRBV5-8 CASSLGQGTGELFF TGTGCCAGCAGCTTAGGGCAGGGTACCGGGGAGCTGTTTTTT
TRBJ2-7 - - TRBV5-4 CASSSVGEQYF TGTGCCAGCAGCTCGGTCGGCGAGCAGTACTTC
TRBJ2-5 - - TRBV7-9 CASSLTNIYGETQYF TGTGCCAGCAGCTTGACTAACATTTATGGAGAGACCCAGTACTTC